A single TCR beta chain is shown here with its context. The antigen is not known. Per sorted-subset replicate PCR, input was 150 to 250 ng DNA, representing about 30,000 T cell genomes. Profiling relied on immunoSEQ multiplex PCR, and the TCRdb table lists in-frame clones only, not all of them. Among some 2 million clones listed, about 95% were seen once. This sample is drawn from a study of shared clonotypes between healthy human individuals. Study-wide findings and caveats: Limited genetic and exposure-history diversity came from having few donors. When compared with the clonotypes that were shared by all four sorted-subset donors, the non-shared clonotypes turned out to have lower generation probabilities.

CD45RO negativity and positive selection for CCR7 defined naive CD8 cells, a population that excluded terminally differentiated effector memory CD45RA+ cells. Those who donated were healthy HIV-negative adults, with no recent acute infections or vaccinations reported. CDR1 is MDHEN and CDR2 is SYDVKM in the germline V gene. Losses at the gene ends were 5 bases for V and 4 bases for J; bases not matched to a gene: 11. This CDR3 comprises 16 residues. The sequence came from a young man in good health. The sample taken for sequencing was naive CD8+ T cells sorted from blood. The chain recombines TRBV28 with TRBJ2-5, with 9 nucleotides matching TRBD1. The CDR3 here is CASSPRTGERRETQYF. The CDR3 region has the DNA TGTGCCAGCAGTCCAAGGACAGGGGAACGAAGAGAGACCCAGTACTTC. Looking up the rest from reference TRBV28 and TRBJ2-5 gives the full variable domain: DVKVTQSSRYLVKRTGEKVFLECVQDMDHENMFWYRQDPGLGLRLIYFSYDVKMKEKGDIPEGYSVSREKKERFSLILESASTNQTSMYLCASSPRTGERRETQYFGPGTRLLVL.